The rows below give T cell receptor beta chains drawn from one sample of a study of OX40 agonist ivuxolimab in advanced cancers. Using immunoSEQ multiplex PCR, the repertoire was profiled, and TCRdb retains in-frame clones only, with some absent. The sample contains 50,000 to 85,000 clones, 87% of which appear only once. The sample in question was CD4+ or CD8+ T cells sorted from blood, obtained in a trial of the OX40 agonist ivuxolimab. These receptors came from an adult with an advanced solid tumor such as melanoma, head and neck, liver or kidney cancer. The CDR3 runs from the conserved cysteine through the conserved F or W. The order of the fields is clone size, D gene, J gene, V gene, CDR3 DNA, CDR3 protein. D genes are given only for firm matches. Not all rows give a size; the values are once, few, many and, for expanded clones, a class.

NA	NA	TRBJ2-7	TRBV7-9	TGTGCCAGCAGCTTAAAGGGGGAAGTGTCCTACGAGCAGTACTTC	CASSLKGEVSYEQYF
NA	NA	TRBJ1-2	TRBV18	TGTGCCAGCTCACCACCGGAAAGGCTCGGGGGCTACACCTTC	CASSPPERLGGYTF
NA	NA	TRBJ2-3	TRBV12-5	TGTGCTAGTGGAGACGGATCTAGCACAGATACGCAGTATTTT	CASGDGSSTDTQYF
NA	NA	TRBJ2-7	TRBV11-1	TGTGCCAGCAGCTTACAGGAGAGCTACGAGCAGTACTTC	CASSLQESYEQYF
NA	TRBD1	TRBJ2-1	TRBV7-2	TGTGCCAGCAGTTTGAAGGGACAGGGGTTAAATGAGCAGTTCTTC	CASSLKGQGLNEQFF
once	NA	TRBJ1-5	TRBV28	TGTGCCAGCAGTTTATCCGGGGGATTCGGCTATAGCAATCAGCCCCAGCATTTT	CASSLSGGFGYSNQPQHF
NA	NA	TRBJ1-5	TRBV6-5	TGTGCCAGCTCGTCGGGTCCTCAGCCCCAGCATTTT	CASSSGPQPQHF
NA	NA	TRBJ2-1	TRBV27	TGTGCCAGCGGGGTGGCGGGGTATCAGGAGTTCTTC	CASGVAGYQEFF
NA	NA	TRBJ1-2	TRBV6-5	TGTGCCAGCAGTTACTCACTCCAGTCTTCTAACTATGGCTACACCTTC	CASSYSLQSSNYGYTF
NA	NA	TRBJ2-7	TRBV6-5	TGTGCCAGCAGTTACTGGAGGGGGTATTTTTACGAGCAGTACTTC	CASSYWRGYFYEQYF
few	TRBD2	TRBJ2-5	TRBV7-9	TGTGCCAGCAGCTCCTCTGGCGGGGGATCGTACCAAGAGACCCAGTACTTC	CASSSSGGGSYQETQYF
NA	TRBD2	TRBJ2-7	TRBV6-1	TGTGCCAGCAGTGAAACAGCGGGGAGCCCTTCCGAGCAGTACTTC	CASSETAGSPSEQYF
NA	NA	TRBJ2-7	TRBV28	TGTGCCAGTTCGGACAGTCGCTCCTACGAGCAGTACTTC	CASSDSRSYEQYF
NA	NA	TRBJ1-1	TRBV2	TGTGCCAGCAGTGAAGGACGAGGGGGTACTGAAGCTTTCTTT	CASSEGRGGTEAFF
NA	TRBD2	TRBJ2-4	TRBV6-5	TGTGCCAGCAGCCTTACCGGGGGGAACATTCAGTACTTC	CASSLTGGNIQYF
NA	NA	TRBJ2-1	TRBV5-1	TGCGCCAGCAGCTTGGGGCTCGGGGACTATGAGCAGTTCTTC	CASSLGLGDYEQFF
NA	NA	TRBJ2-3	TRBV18	TGTGCCAGCTCCCCAGGGATCTTCACGGTCACAGATACGCAGTATTTT	CASSPGIFTVTDTQYF
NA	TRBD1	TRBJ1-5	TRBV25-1	TGTGCCAGCAGTGGACACAGGGGAAATCAGCCCCAGCATTTT	CASSGHRGNQPQHF
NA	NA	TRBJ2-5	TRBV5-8	TGTGCCAGCGGAGGACAGACAAACATACAAGAGACCCAGTACTTC	CASGGQTNIQETQYF
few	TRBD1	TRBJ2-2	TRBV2	TGTGCCAGTACTAGACAGGGGTCGGAGGCCGGGGAGCTGTTTTTT	CASTRQGSEAGELFF
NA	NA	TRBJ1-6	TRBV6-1	TGTGCCACCGAAGAGGGGCCGCCTGGGGGTTCACCCCTCCACTTT	CATEEGPPGGSPLHF
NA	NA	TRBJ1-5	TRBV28	TGTGCCAGCAGTTTAGACTCAAATCAGCCCCAGCATTTT	CASSLDSNQPQHF
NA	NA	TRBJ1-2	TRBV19	TGTGCCAGTGGCACCCTCGGACCCTATGGCTACACCTTC	CASGTLGPYGYTF
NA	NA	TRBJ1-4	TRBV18	TGTGCCAGCTCACCACCCCTTTACGAAAAACTGTTTTTT	CASSPPLYEKLFF
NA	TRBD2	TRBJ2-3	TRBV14	TGTGCCAGCAGCCCGTGGAGGACTAGTACAGATACGCAGTATTTT	CASSPWRTSTDTQYF
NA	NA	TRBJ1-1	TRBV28	TGTGCCAGCAGTTTATACAGGAGTGAAGCTTTCTTT	CASSLYRSEAFF
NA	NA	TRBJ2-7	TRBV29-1	TGCAGCGTTGAAGATCTAAGTTACGAGCAGTACTTC	CSVEDLSYEQYF
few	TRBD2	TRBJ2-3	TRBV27	TGTGCCAGCAGTTCTAGCGGGACAGTAGGGACAGATACGCAGTATTTT	CASSSSGTVGTDTQYF
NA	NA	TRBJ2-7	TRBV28	TGTGCCAGCCATAGTACAGGTCCCCGTTACGAGCAGTACTTC	CASHSTGPRYEQYF
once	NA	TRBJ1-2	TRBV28	TGTGCCAGCACTCTTGACAGGAACTATGGCTACACCTTC	CASTLDRNYGYTF
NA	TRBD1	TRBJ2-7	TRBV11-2	TGTGCCAGCAGCCTAGGGACAGGGGTCACCTACGAGCAGTACTTC	CASSLGTGVTYEQYF
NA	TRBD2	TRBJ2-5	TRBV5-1	TGCGCCAGCGGGGAGGGAGAGACCCAGTACTTC	CASGEGETQYF
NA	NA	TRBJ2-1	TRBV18	TGTGCCAGCTCACGGGACGTTATGGGGCAGTTCTTC	CASSRDVMGQFF
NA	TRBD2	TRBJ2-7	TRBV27	TGTGCCAGCAGTTTATTGGGCGGGAGTGACTACGAGCAGTACTTC	CASSLLGGSDYEQYF
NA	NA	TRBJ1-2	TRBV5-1	TGCGCCAGCAGCGGGGTCTATGGCTACACCTTC	CASSGVYGYTF
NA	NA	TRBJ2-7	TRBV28	TGTGCCAGCAGTTTGGGACGGAACTACGAGCAGTACTTC	CASSLGRNYEQYF
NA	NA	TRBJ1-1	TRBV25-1	TGTGCCAGCAGTGAATTTACCCGCATCGCTCAGAACACTGAAGCTTTCTTT	CASSEFTRIAQNTEAFF
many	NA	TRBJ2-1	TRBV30	TGTGCCTCGAAAGGCGGGGCGGTCAAATACAATGAGCAGTTCTTC	CASKGGAVKYNEQFF
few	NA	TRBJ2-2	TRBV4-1	TGCGCCAGCAGCCAAGCGGGTAACACCGGGGAGCTGTTTTTT	CASSQAGNTGELFF
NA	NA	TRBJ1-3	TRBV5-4	TGTGCCAGCAGCTTGGCCGGCCTTGGAAACACCATATATTTT	CASSLAGLGNTIYF